The 29 T cell receptor beta chains below were found in one sample sequenced in a study of regulatory T cells in long-lasting Graves disease. Construction of the TCR beta libraries employed iRepertoire HTBI primers in conjunction with Arm-PCR of CDR3 regions. MiXCR, applied by TCRdb to the multiplex PCR reads, yields one record per CDR3 protein. The sample contains about 450,000 distinct CDR3 sequences, around 17% of which appear only once. Time point noted: newly diagnosed GD, antithyroid drugs for less than 3 months. PBMC-extracted RNA yielded the TCR library. The same sample was also studied in work on T cells in Graves' hyperthyroidism and ophthalmopathy.

This material consisted of peripheral blood mononuclear cells (PBMCs), taken at new diagnosis, from a patient treated with antithyroid drugs. Every receptor here comes from a woman aged 30 to 39 with Graves disease.

The V and J genes are TRBV5-1 and TRBJ2-2, with D perhaps matching TRBD2 (6 bases). V lost 7 bases, J lost 4 bases, and 17 bases lay in between. The germline CDR1 and CDR2 sequences are SGHRS and YFSETQ. This CDR3 has 15 residues. CDR3 nucleotide sequence: TGCGCCAGCCGGGGGAGCGAGGTGGGCACCGGGGAGCTGTTTTTT. This gives the protein CASRGSEVGTGELFF.

This clonotype was detected many times. V gene TRBV3-1 combines with J gene TRBJ2-7; D unresolved. This CDR3 has 13 residues. Trimming took 8 bases from V and 3 from J, leaving 14 bases between them. The germline gives CDR1 LGHDT, CDR2 YNNKEL (reference sequence). The CDR3: CASSLGPDYEQYF. CDR3 coding DNA: TGTGCCAGCTCCTTGGGTCCCGACTACGAGCAGTACTTC.

In this sample, this clonotype turned up a few times. V usage is TRBV27 and J usage is TRBJ2-2, with D perhaps being TRBD1 or TRBD2 (5 bases each). V lost 10 bases and J lost 2, with 20 bases in between. This CDR3 is built from 16 residues. CDR1 and CDR2 from the germline V gene are MNHEY and SMNVEV (reference sequence). CDR3 in DNA: TGTGCCACCCGACTCCCAGGGACGGAAAACACCGGGGAGCTGTTTTTT. Its protein product is CATRLPGTENTGELFF.

This clonotype was recorded at least ten times. This sequence joins TRBV10-3 and TRBJ2-4; 8 bases fit TRBD2. The V gene's germline CDR1 is ENHRY and CDR2 SYGVKD. The CDR3 contains 14 residues. Trimming took 6 bases from V and 3 from J; bases not matched to a gene: 4. CDR3 protein: CAISGGGNKNIQYF. CDR3 coding DNA: TGTGCCATCAGCGGGGGGGGAAACAAAAACATTCAGTACTTC.

This clonotype was found many times. The chain employs TRBV28 and TRBJ2-3; unclear D gene. This CDR3 region has 16 residues. Germline assignment: CDR1 MDHEN and CDR2 SYDVKM. V was clipped by 6 bases and J by 9 bases, with 25 bases between them. The CDR3 DNA is TGTGCCAGCAGCCCTCTAGACGGACCCCCAACGCCCACGCAGTATTTT. Translation gives CASSPLDGPPTPTQYF.

In regard to this clonotype: One base away lies a much larger clone, so this may be a sequencing read error. This sequence joins TRBV6-5 and TRBJ1-5; possibly TRBD1 for D (6 bases). Between the trimmed V and J ends, which lost 0 bases and 9 bases, there was a span of 18 bases. The germline V gene encodes CDR1 MNHEY and CDR2 SVGAGI. The CDR3 loop spans 16 amino acids. CDR3 protein: CASSYSGRGFGRPQHF. CDR3 coding DNA: TGTGCCAGCAGTTACTCGGGCAGGGGATTTGGTCGGCCCCAGCATTTT.

At least ten counts were recorded for this clonotype. This rearrangement joins TRBV29-1 to TRBJ1-1, with unresolved D. CDR3 length: 12 residues. Germline loops: CDR1 SQVTM, CDR2 ANQGSEA. Trimming removed 2 bases from V and 3 bases from J, with 7 bases in between. CDR3 sequence (DNA): TGCAGCGTTGAACAGGAACACACTGAAGCTTTCTTT. Translation: CSVEQEHTEAFF.

About this clonotype: A much bigger clone sits one base away, suggesting this may be a read error. The J gene is TRBJ2-3, the V gene TRBV12-3 or TRBV12-4; 7 positions match TRBD1. The J call may not be correct, given that the DNA end is closer to TRBJ2-5. The CDR3 is 16 amino acids. CDR3 in amino acids: CASSRTPGQLQEIQYF. The CDR3 DNA is TGTGCCAGCAGCCGTACTCCGGGACAGCTACAAGAGATCCAGTACTTC.

Many counts were recorded for this clonotype. V and J are TRBV15 and TRBJ2-1, with D unresolved. The V and J ends lost 0 bases and 8 bases respectively, with 14 bases between them. This CDR3 has 15 residues. Germline V gene lookup returns CDR1 LNHNV and CDR2 YYDKDF (reference sequence). CDR3 protein: CATSRDRQVGYEQFF. The DNA for the CDR3 is TGTGCCACCAGCAGAGATAGGCAGGTAGGGTATGAGCAGTTCTTC.

This clonotype was counted at least ten times. The chain links TRBV6-1 to TRBJ1-2; D uncertain. The length of the CDR3 is 12 residues. Germline CDR1 is MNHNS and CDR2 is SASEGT. Trimming cost V 0 bases and J 4 bases, with 3 bases left between them. The CDR3 coding sequence is TGTGCCAGCAGTGAAGCGCCCTATGGCTACACCTTC. Encoded protein: CASSEAPYGYTF.

The chain recombines TRBV15 with TRBJ1-2; 10 bases match TRBD1. V lost 0 bases and J lost 10; bases outside the gene matches: 8. This CDR3 spans 15 amino acids. The germline V gene encodes CDR1 LNHNV and CDR2 YYDKDF (reference sequence). The CDR3 sequence: CATSRDRGQGNHYTF. The CDR3, as DNA: TGTGCCACCAGCAGAGATAGGGGACAGGGGAACCACTACACCTTC.

This clonotype was seen many times. The genes are TRBV4-3 and TRBJ2-7; D remains unclear. Germline V lookup: CDR1 LGHNA, CDR2 YSLEER. V lost 0 bases and J lost 3, with 12 bases in between. The CDR3 sequence is 15 residues long. CDR3 loop: CASSQERQKDYEQYF. CDR3 nucleotides: TGCGCCAGCAGCCAAGAAAGGCAAAAGGACTACGAGCAGTACTTC.

This clonotype was recorded many times. This chain links TRBV11-2 with TRBJ2-3; TRBD1 or TRBD2 may be the D gene (5 bases each). Trimming left V 3 bases short and J 0 bases short, with 37 bases between. There are 24 residues in the CDR3. Germline CDR1 SGHAT, CDR2 FQNNGV. CDR3: CASSFRRWGTLQWGSLRSTDTQYF. CDR3 DNA: TGTGCCAGCAGCTTCCGACGCTGGGGGACCCTTCAGTGGGGAAGCCTGCGTAGCACAGATACGCAGTATTTT.

The V and J genes are TRBV30 and TRBJ2-1, with D perhaps matching TRBD1 (6 bases). The germline gives CDR1 GTSNPN, CDR2 SVGIG (reference sequence). The V gene lost 7 bases and the J gene lost 0 bases, with 22 bases spanning the gap. This CDR3 contains 17 residues. The CDR3 sequence is CAYTGYPPIGSYNEQFF. DNA for the CDR3: TGTGCCTACACAGGGTACCCCCCGATAGGCTCCTACAATGAGCAGTTCTTC.

V is TRBV20-1 and J is TRBJ1-2; D not certain. Germline CDR1 DFQATT, CDR2 SNEGSKA (reference sequence). This CDR3 comprises 12 residues. V dropped 4 bases and J dropped 2 bases, with 8 bases sitting between them. In nucleotides, the CDR3 is TGCAGTGCTACCAGACTGAACTATGGCTACACCTTC. Protein sequence: CSATRLNYGYTF.

This clonotype has a count of ten or more. The gene calls are TRBV7-8 and TRBJ1-1; the D is unclear. The length of the CDR3 is 13 residues. Trimming cost V 4 bases and J 3 bases, with 9 bases left between them. Germline CDR1 SGHVS, CDR2 FQNEAQ. The DNA of the CDR3 is TGTGCCAGCAGCTCGCTCACAGACACTGAAGCTTTCTTT. Protein sequence: CASSSLTDTEAFF. The whole variable domain, filled in from reference TRBV7-8 and TRBJ1-1, reads GAGVSQSPRYKVAKRGQDVALRCDPISGHVSLFWYQQALGQGPEFLTYFQNEAQLDKSGLPSDRFFAERPEGSVSTLKIQRTQQEDSAVYLCASSSLTDTEAFFGQGTRLTVV.

This rearrangement joins TRBV20-1 to TRBJ2-4, with 14 bases matching TRBD2. The CDR3 extends over 20 amino acids. V dropped 0 bases and J dropped 0; count of bases not matched to a gene: 10. The germline CDR1 and CDR2 sequences are DFQATT and SNEGSKA (reference sequence). In nucleotides, the CDR3 is TGCAGTGCTAGAGAACCGAGACTAGCGGGAGGGCCCCTAGCCAAAAACATTCAGTACTTC. Translated, it gives CSAREPRLAGGPLAKNIQYF.

The chain couples TRBV12-3 or TRBV12-4 to TRBJ2-7, with 9 positions matching TRBD2. There are 14 residues in the CDR3. J was trimmed by 4 bases and V by 3 bases; bases with no gene match: 4. In DNA, the CDR3 is TGTGCCAGCAGTTTGTCAAGCGGGAGGTACGAGCAGTACTTC. Amino acids: CASSLSSGRYEQYF.

This clonotype was detected only a few times. The chain joins TRBV29-1 to TRBJ1-1, with TRBD1 matching over 7 bases. Germline assignment: CDR1 SQVTM and CDR2 ANQGSEA. CDR3 length: 14 amino acids. Trimming removed 3 bases from V and 2 bases from J; junction bases left unmatched: 6. The CDR3 DNA sequence: TGCAGCGTTGAGGACAGGACTTTAAACACTGAAGCTTTCTTT. Protein product: CSVEDRTLNTEAFF.

The V gene is TRBV9, the J gene TRBJ2-2; TRBD1 is a possible D gene (6 bases). Germline values: CDR1 SGDLS, CDR2 YYNGEE. This CDR3 region has 18 residues. V was shortened by 3 bases and J by 2 bases, with 20 bases between the two germline ends. The CDR3, as DNA: TGTGCCAGCAGCGGACGCAGGGGCCCGCGTTATAACACCGGGGAGCTGTTTTTT. Amino acids: CASSGRRGPRYNTGELFF.

The genes are TRBV19 and TRBJ2-1; 10 nucleotides line up with TRBD2. The length of the CDR3 is 15 residues. Germline V gene sequence: CDR1 LNHDA, CDR2 SQIVND (reference sequence). Trimming took 3 bases from V and 7 from J; bases not matched to a gene: 6. DNA for the CDR3: TGTGCCAGTAGTATGGGGACTAGCGAGTTTAATGAGCAGTTCTTC. Protein sequence: CASSMGTSEFNEQFF.

V usage is TRBV20-1 and J usage is TRBJ2-7, with 8 nucleotides matching TRBD2. Losses at the gene ends were 2 bases for V and 1 base for J; bases not matched to a gene: 13. From germline, CDR1 is DFQATT and CDR2 SNEGSKA (reference sequence). The CDR3 consists of 17 residues. The CDR3 region has the DNA TGCAGTGCTAGAAGGGGCCCTACTAGCGGCCTATCCTACGAGCAGTACTTC. Protein: CSARRGPTSGLSYEQYF.

This clonotype was observed a few times. V is TRBV15 and J is TRBJ2-7; D may be TRBD2 (5 bases). Germline assignment: CDR1 LNHNV and CDR2 YYDKDF (reference sequence). Trimming removed 3 bases at V and 0 bases at J, with 6 bases between. The CDR3 covers 13 residues. The CDR3 spells CATSSGNSYEQYF. Written as DNA, the CDR3 is TGTGCCACCAGCAGCGGGAACTCCTACGAGCAGTACTTC. The full variable domain, its missing parts supplied by reference TRBV15 and TRBJ2-7, is DAMVIQNPRYQVTQFGKPVTLSCSQTLNHNVMYWYQQKSSQAPKLLFHYYDKDFNNEADTPDNFQSRRPNTSFCFLDIRSPGLGDTAMYLCATSSGNSYEQYFGPGTRLTVT.

This clonotype appeared many times. The genes are TRBV11-2 and TRBJ1-1; weak D call: TRBD1 (6 bases). Germline assignment: CDR1 SGHAT and CDR2 FQNNGV. The CDR3 contains 16 residues. V lost 2 bases and J 7 bases, leaving 20 bases between the germline ends. The DNA of the CDR3 is TGTGCCAGCAGCTTAACCCTCCCAGGTAGAGGGGGTGAAGCTTTCTTT. This gives the protein CASSLTLPGRGGEAFF.

This clonotype was detected a few times. The chain recombines TRBV14 with TRBJ1-3; 7 nucleotides align to TRBD1. The CDR3 extends over 15 amino acids. Germline assignment: CDR1 SGHDN and CDR2 FVKESK. The J segment lost 2 bases and the V segment lost 4 bases, leaving 5 bases of the junction unmatched. The CDR3 region is CASSLQGSPGNTIYF. The CDR3 DNA sequence: TGTGCCAGCAGCCTACAGGGGTCTCCTGGAAACACCATATATTTT.

The V call is TRBV7-3, the J call TRBJ2-1; TRBD1 matches 9 bases. The germline V gene has CDR1 SGHTA and CDR2 FQGTGA. V shed 4 bases and J 3 bases; nucleotides not matched to a gene: 7. The CDR3 has 16 residues. DNA of the CDR3: TGTGCCAGCAGCTCCCCCCGGGACAGGGACTACAATGAGCAGTTCTTC. Encoded protein: CASSSPRDRDYNEQFF.

To note about this clonotype: With a much larger clone just one base away, this may be a read error. The J gene is TRBJ2-1, the V gene TRBV24-1; TRBD2 is a possible D gene (5 bases). The germline V gene has CDR1 KGHDR and CDR2 SFDVKD. This CDR3 region has 13 residues. CDR3 nucleotide sequence: TGTGCCACCAGTGAGCACACTAGTGATGAGCGGTTCTTC. This encodes CATSEHTSDERFF.

This chain uses TRBV27 with TRBJ2-7; D remains ambiguous. This CDR3 is built from 13 residues. Germline CDR1 and CDR2: MNHEY and SMNVEV (reference sequence). V gave up 0 bases and J gave up 3 bases, with 6 bases separating them. CDR3 in DNA: TGTGCCAGCAGTTTATCCATCGGCTACGAGCAGTACTTC. Its protein product is CASSLSIGYEQYF.

At least ten counts were recorded for this clonotype. The rearrangement uses TRBV20-1 and TRBJ2-5, with 8 positions matching TRBD1. The ends lost 5 bases at V and 4 bases at J; junction bases unmatched: 15. Germline V lookup: CDR1 DFQATT, CDR2 SNEGSKA (reference sequence). The CDR3 has 16 amino acids. The CDR3 sequence is CSAGNLDRVLAETQYF. CDR3 nucleotides: TGCAGTGCTGGAAACCTGGACAGGGTTTTGGCAGAGACCCAGTACTTC.